This entry describes one T cell receptor (beta chain). The record originates from a study of shared clonotypes between healthy human individuals. Study in general: Each donor's CD4 naive and CD4 memory cells filled three plates apiece, CD8 naive two, and CD8 memory one.

Looked up from germline, CDR1 is GTSNPN and CDR2 is SVGIG (reference sequence). Germline trimming cut 1 base from V and 13 bases from J; bases unmatched to any gene: 14. This CDR3 has 14 residues. The data were produced by immunoSEQ multiplex PCR, yet TCRdb's version contains in-frame clones alone and is incomplete. The table has some 300,000 clones, about 70% seen once. This receptor was taken from a man younger than 40 in good health. Sequences were obtained from memory CD4+ T cells sorted from blood. Subset of the sample: CD45RA-negative fraction. The rearrangement links TRBV30 to TRBJ2-7, with TRBD1 identical over 9 bases. The CDR3 loop reads CAWSARTGDGSRYF. In DNA form, the CDR3 reads TGTGCCTGGAGTGCAAGGACAGGGGACGGCTCGCGCTACTTC.